These 28 T cell receptor beta chains originate from one sample sequenced in a study of shared clonotypes between healthy human individuals (dated by TCRdb to 2020 to 2021). CD8 naive samples consisted of CD45RO-negative cells that were positively selected for CCR7, yielding a CD45RA+CCR7+ population without TemRA cells. The protocol used for the library was the immunoSEQ multiplex PCR assay. Held by TCRdb, this immuneACCESS table contains in-frame sequences only and omits some clones. Under half of the omission traces to an unresolved V gene where checked; the cause of the rest is unknown. This sample lists some 2,000,000 clones; about 95% were detected once. The ten largest account for roughly 1% of the sample. The sequenced sample consisted of naive CD8+ T cells sorted from blood. In light of the paper, this sample's cell subset or site label describes: CD45RA+CCR7+. Every receptor here comes from a man younger than 35 in good health.

Of note for this clone: The sample has other DNA sequences that encode this CDR3 too. The gene calls are TRBV28 and TRBJ2-7; perhaps D is TRBD1 or TRBD2 (5 bases each). Germline CDR1 MDHEN, CDR2 SYDVKM. The CDR3 covers 13 residues. Trimming took 3 bases from V and 4 from J, leaving 10 bases between them. CDR3 region: CASSLRGRYEQYF. The CDR3 DNA reads as TGTGCCAGCAGTTTGAGGGGTAGGTACGAGCAGTACTTC.

This chain connects TRBV7-6 to TRBJ2-1, with TRBD2 matching 9 bases. The germline CDR1 and CDR2 sequences are SGHVS and FNYEAQ. The CDR3 contains 16 residues. The ends lost 7 bases at V and 7 bases at J; junction bases unmatched: 14. CDR3 sequence reads: CASTPSIAGVYNEQFF. The CDR3 DNA follows: TGTGCCAGCACCCCATCGATAGCGGGAGTATATAATGAGCAGTTCTTC.

The J gene is TRBJ2-7, the V gene TRBV5-8; 9 nucleotides align to TRBD2. The CDR3 loop spans 15 amino acids. Germline V gene sequence: CDR1 SGHTS, CDR2 YDEGEE. The ends lost 5 bases at V and 1 base at J; junction bases unmatched: 7. The CDR3 reads CASRPLAGFSYEQYF. The CDR3 nucleotides are TGTGCCAGCAGACCACTAGCGGGCTTTTCCTACGAGCAGTACTTC.

This chain joins TRBV28 and TRBJ1-4, with 7 bases aligning to TRBD1. V dropped 2 bases and J dropped 7; count of bases not matched to a gene: 7. The CDR3 is made up of 15 amino acids. CDR1 MDHEN and CDR2 SYDVKM come from the germline V gene. CDR3 bases: TGTGCCAGCAGTTTAGTTCAGGGGGGATTTGAAAAACTGTTTTTT. Translated: CASSLVQGGFEKLFF.

The V and J genes are TRBV28 and TRBJ2-7, with 12 nucleotides matching TRBD1. The CDR3 spans 17 residues. Germline CDR1 reads MDHEN; CDR2 reads SYDVKM. Trimming removed 5 bases from V and 4 bases from J; junction bases left unmatched: 12. DNA of the CDR3: TGTGCCAGCAGTATAACGGGACAGGGGGCGACAGGGTACGAGCAGTACTTC. It encodes CASSITGQGATGYEQYF. Based on the CDR3 plus reference TRBV28 and TRBJ2-7, the full variable domain is DVKVTQSSRYLVKRTGEKVFLECVQDMDHENMFWYRQDPGLGLRLIYFSYDVKMKEKGDIPEGYSVSREKKERFSLILESASTNQTSMYLCASSITGQGATGYEQYFGPGTRLTVT.

The rearrangement links TRBV4-1 to TRBJ2-7; D is undetermined. This CDR3 region has 13 residues. In germline, CDR1 is MGHRA, CDR2 YSYEKL. Trimming stripped 5 bases from V and 0 bases from J, with 8 bases between. CDR3 sequence (DNA): TGCGCCAGCAGCTTCGGGTCCTCCTACGAGCAGTACTTC. Its translation: CASSFGSSYEQYF.

The chain links TRBV7-9 to TRBJ2-5; D is possibly TRBD1 (5 bases). Germline values: CDR1 SEHNR, CDR2 FQNEAQ (reference sequence). The CDR3 totals 16 residues. V shed 2 bases and J shed 1 base, with 14 bases lying between them. CDR3 amino acids: CASSLWAGKGQETQYF. CDR3 coding DNA: TGTGCCAGCAGCTTATGGGCAGGGAAGGGCCAAGAGACCCAGTACTTC.

The chain links TRBV29-1 to TRBJ2-3; 11 nucleotides align to TRBD2. CDR1 and CDR2 from the germline V gene are SQVTM and ANQGSEA. With V trimmed by 4 bases and J by 0 bases, 9 bases remained unmatched. This CDR3 region has 17 residues. The CDR3 sequence is CSVVVAGGPRSTDTQYF. CDR3 nucleotides: TGCAGCGTTGTAGTAGCGGGGGGGCCCCGAAGCACAGATACGCAGTATTTT.

The chain couples TRBV7-9 to TRBJ2-7, with 7 bases identical to TRBD2. Germline CDR1 reads SEHNR; CDR2 reads FQNEAQ (reference sequence). There are 15 residues in the CDR3. V trimming: 4 bases; J trimming: 4 bases; junction bases outside the gene matches: 10. The CDR3 region has the DNA TGTGCCAGCAGCTCCTCTAGCGGCCCCTCTTACGAGCAGTACTTC. It codes for CASSSSSGPSYEQYF.

This chain connects TRBV19 to TRBJ1-6, with D perhaps matching TRBD1 (6 bases). Trimming stripped 8 bases from V and 0 bases from J, with 11 bases between. The germline CDR1 and CDR2 sequences are LNHDA and SQIVND (reference sequence). The CDR3 is 15 residues long. The CDR3 region has the DNA TGTGCCAGTCGATGGGGGGCCTCCTATAATTCACCCCTCCACTTT. Protein product: CASRWGASYNSPLHF.

To note about this clone: This sample also contains other DNA sequences that code for the same CDR3. The chain has TRBV5-1 and TRBJ2-3; either TRBD1 or TRBD2 may fit D (6 bases each). CDR3 length equals 15 residues. Trimming took 0 bases from V and 2 from J, leaving 10 bases between them. Germline assignment: CDR1 SGHRS and CDR2 YFSETQ. The CDR3 sequence is CASSLEAGHTDTQYF. The CDR3 bases are TGCGCCAGCAGCTTGGAGGCGGGACACACAGATACGCAGTATTTT. Complete variable domain (other parts from reference TRBV5-1 and TRBJ2-3): KAGVTQTPRYLIKTRGQQVTLSCSPISGHRSVSWYQQTPGQGLQFLFEYFSETQRNKGNFPGRFSGRQFSNSRSEMNVSTLELGDSALYLCASSLEAGHTDTQYFGPGTRLTVL.

The chain employs TRBV30 and TRBJ2-2; TRBD1 aligns across 8 bases. The CDR3 runs 16 residues. The germline CDR1 and CDR2 sequences are GTSNPN and SVGIG (reference sequence). J was trimmed by 0 bases and V by 5 bases; bases with no gene match: 8. The CDR3 sequence: CAWARDRRANTGELFF. The DNA of the CDR3 is TGTGCCTGGGCCCGGGACAGGCGTGCGAACACCGGGGAGCTGTTTTTT.

This sequence joins TRBV29-1 and TRBJ2-1; TRBD2 is a possible D gene (6 bases). Germline loops: CDR1 SQVTM, CDR2 ANQGSEA. The germline V and J ends were trimmed by 1 base and 2 bases, with 6 bases remaining between them. This CDR3 spans 13 amino acids. The CDR3 bases are TGCAGCGTTGAAGGACTAGCCTACAATGAGCAGTTCTTC. Amino acid sequence: CSVEGLAYNEQFF.

The V and J genes are TRBV7-2 and TRBJ2-1; 9 bases fit TRBD2. The length of the CDR3 is 15 residues. In germline, CDR1 is SGHTA, CDR2 FQGNSA. The J segment lost 0 bases and the V segment lost 5 bases, leaving 2 bases of the junction unmatched. CDR3 DNA: TGTGCCAGCAGCAGACTAGCGGACTCCTACAATGAGCAGTTCTTC. Translating it yields CASSRLADSYNEQFF. Together with reference TRBV7-2 and TRBJ2-1, the CDR3 gives the full variable domain: GAGVSQSPSNKVTEKGKDVELRCDPISGHTALYWYRQSLGQGLEFLIYFQGNSAPDKSGLPSDRFSAERTGGSVSTLTIQRTQQEDSAVYLCASSRLADSYNEQFFGPGTRLTVL.

J is TRBJ1-6 and V is TRBV6-5; D gene unclear. Germline V lookup: CDR1 MNHEY, CDR2 SVGAGI. CDR3 length equals 11 residues. Trimming took 5 bases from V and 12 from J, leaving 8 bases between them. This chain's CDR3 is CASSEVGPLHF. DNA for the CDR3: TGTGCCAGCAGTGAAGTCGGACCCCTCCACTTT.

This sequence joins TRBV10-1 and TRBJ2-5, with D unclear. The germline CDR1 and CDR2 sequences are WNHNN and SYGVQD (reference sequence). The germline V and J ends were trimmed by 5 bases and 2 bases, with 9 bases remaining between them. This CDR3 spans 13 amino acids. The CDR3: CASSPPGQETQYF. In nucleotides, the CDR3 is TGCGCCAGCAGTCCTCCGGGTCAAGAGACCCAGTACTTC.

A note on this clone: Other DNA sequences within the sample encode an identical CDR3. This chain connects TRBV11-2 to TRBJ1-1; D gene uncertain. The germline V and J ends were trimmed by 4 bases and 4 bases, with 10 bases remaining between them. The V gene's germline CDR1 is SGHAT and CDR2 FQNNGV. This CDR3 comprises 13 residues. CDR3 nucleotide sequence: TGTGCCAGCAGCTCTAGAGGCGGCACTGAAGCTTTCTTT. The encoded protein is CASSSRGGTEAFF.

In this sample, this clone turned up once. The chain links TRBV2 to TRBJ2-7; D is ambiguous. The V gene lost 3 bases and the J gene lost 3 bases, with 6 bases spanning the gap. CDR1 and CDR2 from the germline V gene are SNHLY and FYNNEI. The CDR3 spans 12 residues. The CDR3 sequence is CASSDSFYEQYF. CDR3 DNA sequence: TGTGCCAGCAGTGACAGTTTCTACGAGCAGTACTTC. The variable domain in full, completed from reference TRBV2 and TRBJ2-7, reads EPEVTQTPSHQVTQMGQEVILRCVPISNHLYFYWYRQILGQKVEFLVSFYNNEISEKSEIFDDQFSVERPDGSNFTLKIRSTKLEDSAMYFCASSDSFYEQYFGPGTRLTVT.

This sequence joins TRBV4-2 and TRBJ2-1; TRBD1 agrees at 8 bases. Germline CDR1 LGHNA, CDR2 YNFKEQ. This CDR3 has 15 amino acids. The V gene end was trimmed by 6 bases and the J gene end by 3 bases; junction bases not matched to a gene: 7. CDR3 in DNA: TGTGCCAGCAGTCACCCGGGACAGGACTACAATGAGCAGTTCTTC. Its translation is CASSHPGQDYNEQFF.

Comments on this clone: The junction does not match germline at one end; this may be a read error. Within the sample, other DNA sequences also encode this same CDR3. The chain couples TRBV29-1 to TRBJ2-7, with unresolved D. The CDR3 is 12 amino acids. Germline CDR1 is SQVTM and CDR2 is ANQGSEA. The CDR3 DNA is TGCAGCGTTGTTGGGAACACCTATGAGCAGTACTTC. It yields the protein CSVVGNTYEQYF.

The J gene is TRBJ1-4, the V gene TRBV6-5, with D possibly TRBD1 on 6 matching bases. The CDR3 sequence is 16 residues long. Trimming shortened V by 2 bases and J by 5 bases, and 15 bases separated the two germline ends. In germline, CDR1 is MNHEY, CDR2 SVGAGI. The CDR3 loop reads CASSYGGTRLNEKLFF. CDR3 bases: TGTGCCAGCAGTTACGGAGGGACAAGGCTAAATGAAAAACTGTTTTTT.

The chain uses TRBV7-9 and TRBJ2-7, with 10 bases that match TRBD2. The V and J ends lost 5 bases and 6 bases, in that order; junction bases with no gene match: 13. The CDR3 is made up of 16 amino acids. Germline V gives CDR1 SEHNR, CDR2 FQNEAQ (reference sequence). Here the CDR3 reads CASSTWGLAGEAEQYF. The DNA of the CDR3 is TGTGCCAGCAGCACCTGGGGGCTAGCGGGAGAAGCCGAGCAGTACTTC.

The CDR3 coding sequence is TGTGCCAGCAGTTACTCGGAGGGGCCAAATGGCTACACCTTC. It yields the protein CASSYSEGPNGYTF. The rearrangement joins TRBV6-5 to TRBJ1-2; possible D gene TRBD1, 5 bases. This CDR3 is built from 14 residues. Germline V lookup: CDR1 MNHEY, CDR2 SVGAGI. Trimming removed 0 bases at V and 6 bases at J, with 11 bases between.

The chain recombines TRBV7-6 with TRBJ2-1; D unresolved. The germline V and J ends were trimmed by 1 base and 6 bases, with 7 bases remaining between them. The V gene's germline CDR1 is SGHVS and CDR2 FNYEAQ. This CDR3 comprises 13 residues. In nucleotides, the CDR3 is TGTGCCAGCAGCTTAGATCGACCCAATGAGCAGTTCTTC. Protein sequence: CASSLDRPNEQFF. Drawing the rest from reference TRBV7-6 and TRBJ2-1, the complete variable domain is GAGVSQSPRYKVTKRGQDVALRCDPISGHVSLYWYRQALGQGPEFLTYFNYEAQQDKSGLPNDRFSAERPEGSISTLTIQRTEQRDSAMYRCASSLDRPNEQFFGPGTRLTVL.

The sample holds one count of this clone. The CDR3 bases are TGCGCCAGCAGCTTGGTTTGGAACCGTAGCACAGATACGCAGTATTTT. This codes for CASSLVWNRSTDTQYF. The chain uses TRBV5-1 and TRBJ2-3; the D is unclear. Deletions cut 0 bases from V and 0 bases from J, with 11 bases between. CDR1 SGHRS and CDR2 YFSETQ come from the germline V gene. This CDR3 is 16 amino acids long.

This rearrangement joins TRBV6-1 to TRBJ2-7; 10 nucleotides match TRBD1. Germline loops: CDR1 MNHNS, CDR2 SASEGT. The length of the CDR3 is 15 residues. J was trimmed by 5 bases and V by 6 bases; bases with no gene match: 10. DNA of the CDR3: TGTGCCAGCAGGGTCCGGGACAGGGGATCCCACGAGCAGTACTTC. Translating gives CASRVRDRGSHEQYF.

V is TRBV2 and J is TRBJ2-5; the D gene is possibly TRBD2 (5 bases). The CDR3 spans 16 residues. In germline, CDR1 is SNHLY, CDR2 FYNNEI. Trimming took 5 bases from V and 5 from J, leaving 21 bases between them. The CDR3 nucleotides read TGTGCCAGCAGTTATCCACTAGGGATTGACGTGGAGACCCAGTACTTC. Its protein product is CASSYPLGIDVETQYF.

This chain connects TRBV29-1 to TRBJ2-7; 7 bases line up with TRBD1. The CDR3 extends over 11 amino acids. Trimming at V came to 6 bases and at J to 5 bases, leaving 4 bases not matched to a gene. Per the germline V gene, CDR1 is SQVTM and CDR2 is ANQGSEA. CDR3 bases: TGCAGCGTACAGGGGTCCCACGAGCAGTACTTC. Amino acids: CSVQGSHEQYF.